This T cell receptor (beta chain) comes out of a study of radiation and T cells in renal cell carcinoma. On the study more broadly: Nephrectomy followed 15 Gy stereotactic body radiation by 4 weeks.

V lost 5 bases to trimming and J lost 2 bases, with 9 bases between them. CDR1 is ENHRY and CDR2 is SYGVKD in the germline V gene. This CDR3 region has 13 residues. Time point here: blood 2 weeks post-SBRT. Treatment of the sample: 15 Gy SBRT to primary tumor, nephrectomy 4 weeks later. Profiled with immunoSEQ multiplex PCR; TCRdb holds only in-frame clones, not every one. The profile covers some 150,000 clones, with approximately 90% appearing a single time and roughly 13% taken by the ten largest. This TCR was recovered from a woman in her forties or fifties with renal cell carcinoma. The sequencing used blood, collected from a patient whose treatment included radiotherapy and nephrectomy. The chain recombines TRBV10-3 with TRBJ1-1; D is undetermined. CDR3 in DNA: TGTGCCATCAGTAACAGAGATAACACTGAAGCTTTCTTT. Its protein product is CAISNRDNTEAFF.